Shown below are 10 T cell receptor beta chains from a single sample sequenced in a study of T cell repertoires in cytomegalovirus infection. TCRdb re-analysed the reads in MiXCR, keeping a single row per CDR3 protein. The table has roughly 600,000 distinct CDR3 sequences, 24% seen once. The sample consisted of CD8+ T cells from PBMCs. The receptors here all came from a human donor in good health (CMV status not recorded). Some clones in this sample may be carry-over from other donors' samples.

This clonotype was seen ten or more times. The V gene is TRBV7-9, the J gene TRBJ2-7; TRBD2 is a possible D gene (7 bases). Germline-derived CDR1 and CDR2 are SEHNR and FQNEAQ (reference sequence). Trimming left V 6 bases short and J 2 bases short, with 20 bases between. The CDR3 is made up of 16 amino acids. The CDR3 bases are TGTGCCAGCAGGCCGAATTCGGGGGGCCTTACCTACGAGCAGTACTTC. It encodes CASRPNSGGLTYEQYF.

As concerns this clonotype: This may be a read error, as it is one base from a much larger clone. The V call is TRBV12-3 or TRBV12-4, the J call TRBJ1-5; D perhaps matches TRBD1 (5 bases). Trimming removed 2 bases from V and 3 bases from J, with 14 bases in between. This CDR3 region has 16 residues. The CDR3 sequence: CASSLFRGCVNQPQHF. CDR3 coding DNA: TGTGCCAGCAGTTTATTTAGGGGTTGTGTCAATCAGCCCCAGCATTTT.

The rearrangement links TRBV28 to TRBJ2-1; TRBD2 aligns across 7 bases. Germline trimming cut 5 bases from V and 4 bases from J; bases unmatched to any gene: 8. Germline V gives CDR1 MDHEN, CDR2 SYDVKM. The CDR3 runs to 15 residues. CDR3 in DNA: TGTGCCAGCAGTGATACTAGCGCAAGTTACAATGAGCAGTTCTTC. It encodes CASSDTSASYNEQFF.

This chain joins TRBV20-1 and TRBJ2-1; TRBD2 aligns across 9 bases. The germline CDR1 and CDR2 sequences are DFQATT and SNEGSKA (reference sequence). The CDR3 consists of 15 residues. J gave up 2 bases and V 0 bases, and 2 bases lay outside the gene matches. The CDR3 loop is CSARDLAGPYNEQFF. CDR3 nucleotides: TGCAGTGCTAGAGATCTAGCGGGGCCCTACAATGAGCAGTTCTTC.

The chain joins TRBV28 to TRBJ2-1, with D maybe TRBD2 (5 bases). The germline gives CDR1 MDHEN, CDR2 SYDVKM. The V gene lost 2 bases and the J gene lost 5 bases, with 25 bases spanning the gap. CDR3 size: 19 residues. The CDR3: CASSLPPPDRPAEDNEQFF. The DNA of the CDR3 is TGTGCCAGCAGTTTACCTCCACCCGACCGACCAGCGGAGGACAATGAGCAGTTCTTC.

V gene TRBV4-1 combines with J gene TRBJ2-5; no clear D. The CDR3 has 15 amino acids. V dropped 5 bases and J dropped 0 bases, with 13 bases sitting between them. Germline assignment: CDR1 MGHRA and CDR2 YSYEKL. The CDR3 region is CASSAEQENQETQYF. The CDR3 DNA reads TGCGCCAGCAGCGCAGAGCAGGAGAACCAAGAGACCCAGTACTTC.

The sample holds a few counts of this clonotype. The chain combines TRBV7-9 with TRBJ1-1; D is possibly TRBD1 (5 bases). V lost 4 bases to trimming and J lost 4 bases, with 16 bases between them. The CDR3 runs 15 residues. Germline CDR1 SEHNR, CDR2 FQNEAQ (reference sequence). The CDR3 DNA sequence: TGTGCCAGCAGCTCAAATTCTCACGGGGCCACTGAAGCTTTCTTT. It specifies CASSSNSHGATEAFF. The full variable domain, in which reference TRBV7-9 and TRBJ1-1 provide the parts outside the CDR3, is DTGVSQNPRHKITKRGQNVTFRCDPISEHNRLYWYRQTLGQGPEFLTYFQNEAQLEKSRLLSDRFSAERPKGSFSTLEIQRTEQGDSAMYLCASSSNSHGATEAFFGQGTRLTVV.

Remarks on this clonotype: Germline and junction disagree at one end, which may indicate a read error. The rearrangement links TRBV4-2 to TRBJ2-5; no firm D call. Germline-derived CDR1 and CDR2 are LGHNA and YNFKEQ. This CDR3 has 14 residues. The CDR3 DNA follows: TGTGCCAGCAGCCAAGTCGGGCCGAAAGAGACCCGGTACTTC. This translates into CASSQVGPKETRYF.

Many counts were recorded for this clonotype. This chain uses TRBV7-8 with TRBJ2-1; D is uncertain. From germline, CDR1 is SGHVS and CDR2 FQNEAQ. There are 13 residues in the CDR3. Between the trimmed V and J ends, which lost 5 bases and 8 bases, there was a span of 13 bases. In DNA, the CDR3 is TGTGCCAGCAGCCCCCTTGGCGCCGATGAGCAGTTCTTC. It specifies CASSPLGADEQFF.

This clonotype was found many times. The chain is built from TRBV7-2 and TRBJ2-1, with TRBD2 matching over 9 bases. Germline trimming cut 4 bases from V and 4 bases from J; bases unmatched to any gene: 2. The CDR3 is 14 residues long. CDR1 SGHTA and CDR2 FQGNSA come from the germline V gene. The CDR3 nucleotides are TGTGCCAGCAGCTGGCGGGGGGGTTACAATGAGCAGTTCTTC. It translates to CASSWRGGYNEQFF.